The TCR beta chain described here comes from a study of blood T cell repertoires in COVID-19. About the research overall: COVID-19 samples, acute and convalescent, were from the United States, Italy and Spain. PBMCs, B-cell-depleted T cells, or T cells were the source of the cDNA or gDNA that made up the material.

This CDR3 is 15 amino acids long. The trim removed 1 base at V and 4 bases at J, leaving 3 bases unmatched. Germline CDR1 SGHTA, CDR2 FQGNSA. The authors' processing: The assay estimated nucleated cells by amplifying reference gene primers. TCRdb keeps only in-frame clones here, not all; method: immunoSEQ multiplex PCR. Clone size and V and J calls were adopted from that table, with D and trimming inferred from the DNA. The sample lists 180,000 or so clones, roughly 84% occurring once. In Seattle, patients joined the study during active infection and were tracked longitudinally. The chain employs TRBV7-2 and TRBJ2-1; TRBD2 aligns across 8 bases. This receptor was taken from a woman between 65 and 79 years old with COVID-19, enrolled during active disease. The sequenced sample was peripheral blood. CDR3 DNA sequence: TGTGCCAGCAGCTTAGGACTAGCGAAGTACAATGAGCAGTTCTTC. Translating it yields CASSLGLAKYNEQFF.